The 14 T cell receptor beta chains reported below all come from one sample, sequenced in a study of blood T cell repertoires in COVID-19. Profiled with immunoSEQ multiplex PCR; TCRdb holds only in-frame clones, not every one. The top ten hold under 10% of the sample, which has over 150,000 clones, around 83% seen once. Sequenced: peripheral blood. These receptors were taken from a woman aged 65 to 85 with COVID-19, enrolled during active disease.

The chain recombines TRBV30 with TRBJ1-6; D might be TRBD1 (6 bases). V lost 5 bases to trimming and J lost 9 bases, with 20 bases between them. Germline V CDR1 and CDR2: GTSNPN, SVGIG (reference sequence). The CDR3 is 15 residues long. The CDR3 DNA is TGTGCCTGGTCCACAGGGAGTAGCTCGACTTCACCCCTCCACTTT. This translates into CAWSTGSSSTSPLHF.

The chain carries TRBV2 and TRBJ2-5; a weak D match, TRBD2 (5 bases). Germline V lookup: CDR1 SNHLY, CDR2 FYNNEI. V was cut by 1 base and J by 5 bases, with 17 bases left in between. This CDR3 contains 16 residues. The CDR3 nucleotides read TGTGCCAGCAGTGAAGGGCCCCCCGGGGATATGGAGACCCAGTACTTC. Protein sequence: CASSEGPPGDMETQYF.

This sequence joins TRBV7-9 and TRBJ1-1, with a tentative D call TRBD1 (5 bases). Germline V gene sequence: CDR1 SEHNR, CDR2 FQNEAQ (reference sequence). CDR3 length: 12 residues. The V gene lost 10 bases and the J gene lost 5 bases, with 14 bases spanning the gap. The CDR3 region has the DNA TGTGCCATTTCAGGGCGGGAGACTGAAGCTTTCTTT. Translated, it gives CAISGRETEAFF.

The chain has TRBV19 and TRBJ2-7; 8 bases are a match to TRBD2. V trimming: 4 bases; J trimming: 4 bases; junction bases outside the gene matches: 12. Per the germline V gene, CDR1 is LNHDA and CDR2 is SQIVND (reference sequence). The CDR3 is 16 residues long. DNA of the CDR3: TGTGCCAGTAGTACCGTCCGAGGCGTAGCGGGATACGAGCAGTACTTC. Amino acids: CASSTVRGVAGYEQYF.

The chain combines TRBV4-3 with TRBJ1-4, with a tentative D call TRBD1 (5 bases). CDR1 is LGHNA, CDR2 YSLEER, per germline. The CDR3 length is 15 residues. The V gene lost 6 bases and the J gene lost 10 bases, with 21 bases spanning the gap. The CDR3 nucleotides read TGCGCCAGCAGTCCGTATGGGGGTCTGGAGGGAAAACTGTTTTTT. This translates into CASSPYGGLEGKLFF.

The rearrangement joins TRBV28 to TRBJ1-3, with D tentatively TRBD1 (5 bases). The CDR3 runs to 13 residues. Germline V CDR1 and CDR2: MDHEN, SYDVKM. The CDR3 is CASGGHNGNTIYF. In DNA, the CDR3 is TGTGCGTCGGGCGGACATAATGGAAACACCATATATTTT.

The chain is built from TRBV4-1 and TRBJ1-2; TRBD1 might be the D (6 bases). The CDR3 totals 13 residues. Trimming removed 6 bases from V and 2 bases from J, with 10 bases in between. The germline V gene has CDR1 MGHRA and CDR2 YSYEKL. CDR3 in DNA: TGCGCCAGCAGTACAGGGTTAAACTATGGCTACACCTTC. Translation gives CASSTGLNYGYTF.

This chain uses TRBV27 with TRBJ2-1; D perhaps matches TRBD2 (5 bases). Germline lookup yields CDR1 MNHEY and CDR2 SMNVEV (reference sequence). V lost 8 bases and J 9 bases, leaving 14 bases between the germline ends. This CDR3 has 12 amino acids. This CDR3 is CASRFRRGEQFF. CDR3 sequence (DNA): TGTGCCAGCCGCTTCCGCCGGGGTGAGCAGTTCTTC.

V gene TRBV29-1 combines with J gene TRBJ2-2, with D perhaps TRBD1 (6 bases). CDR1 is SQVTM and CDR2 is ANQGSEA in the germline V gene. Trimming pared 7 bases from V and 5 bases from J, leaving 14 bases between. This CDR3 contains 13 residues. CDR3 bases: TGCAGCGGCGCCCGTGACAGGACCGGGGAGCTGTTTTTT. Its translation: CSGARDRTGELFF.

This chain connects TRBV18 to TRBJ2-3, with D uncertain. CDR1 and CDR2 from the germline V gene are KGHSH and LQKENI. The CDR3 consists of 13 residues. The V end was cut by 6 bases, the J end by 9 bases, with 16 bases between. CDR3 sequence (DNA): TGTGCCAGCTCGGCAGGTCCCGACGGCACGCAGTATTTT. This translates into CASSAGPDGTQYF.

The chain carries TRBV27 and TRBJ2-1; TRBD2 is a possible D gene (5 bases). V was cut by 2 bases and J by 3 bases, with 8 bases left in between. Germline assignment: CDR1 MNHEY and CDR2 SMNVEV (reference sequence). The CDR3 consists of 14 residues. This CDR3 reads CASSLSGVYNEQFF. The CDR3 coding sequence is TGTGCCAGCAGTTTAAGCGGCGTCTACAATGAGCAGTTCTTC.

The J gene is TRBJ2-3, the V gene TRBV6-2 or TRBV6-3, with D maybe TRBD2 (5 bases). V was shortened by 4 bases and J by 8 bases, with 7 bases between the two germline ends. The length of the CDR3 is 11 residues. CDR1 is MNHEY and CDR2 is SVGEGT in the germline V gene. The CDR3 region has the DNA TGTGCCAGCAGTTTGGGAGCTACGCAGTATTTT. Amino acids: CASSLGATQYF.

The chain couples TRBV24-1 to TRBJ2-2; tentative D call: TRBD1 (6 bases). The CDR3 spans 16 residues. Trimming took 2 bases from V and 0 from J, leaving 9 bases between them. Looked up from germline, CDR1 is KGHDR and CDR2 is SFDVKD. The CDR3 here is CATSDYRATNTGELFF. The DNA of the CDR3 is TGTGCCACCAGTGATTACAGGGCTACGAACACCGGGGAGCTGTTTTTT.

This chain links TRBV7-9 with TRBJ2-3, with a weak D call TRBD2 (5 bases). Germline assignment: CDR1 SEHNR and CDR2 FQNEAQ (reference sequence). The germline V and J ends were trimmed by 4 bases and 7 bases, with 18 bases remaining between them. This CDR3 comprises 15 residues. CDR3 residues: CASSYRAPGVNTQYF. DNA for the CDR3: TGTGCCAGCAGCTACCGGGCCCCCGGGGTAAATACGCAGTATTTT. Filled out from reference TRBV7-9 and TRBJ2-3, the complete variable domain reads DTGVSQNPRHKITKRGQNVTFRCDPISEHNRLYWYRQTLGQGPEFLTYFQNEAQLEKSRLLSDRFSAERPKGSFSTLEIQRTEQGDSAMYLCASSYRAPGVNTQYFGPGTRLTVL.